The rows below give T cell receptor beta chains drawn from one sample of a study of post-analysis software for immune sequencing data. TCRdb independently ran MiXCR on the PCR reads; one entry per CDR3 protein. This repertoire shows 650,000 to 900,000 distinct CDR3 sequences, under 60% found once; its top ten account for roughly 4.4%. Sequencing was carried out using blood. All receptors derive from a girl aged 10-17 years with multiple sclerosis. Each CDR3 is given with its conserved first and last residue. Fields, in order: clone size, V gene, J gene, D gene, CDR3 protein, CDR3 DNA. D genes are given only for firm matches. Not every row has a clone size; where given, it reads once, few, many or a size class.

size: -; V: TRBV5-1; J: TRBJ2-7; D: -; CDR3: CASSLANANEQYF; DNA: TGCGCCAGCAGCTTGGCCAACGCTAACGAGCAGTACTTC
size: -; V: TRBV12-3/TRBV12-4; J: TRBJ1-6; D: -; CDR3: CASSPQGKDNSPLHF; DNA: TGTGCCAGCAGTCCTCAGGGAAAGGATAATTCACCCCTCCACTTT
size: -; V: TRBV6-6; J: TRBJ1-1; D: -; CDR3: CASSRGLGLLEAFF; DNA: TGTGCCAGCAGCCGGGGGTTAGGTCTACTTGAGGCTTTCTTT
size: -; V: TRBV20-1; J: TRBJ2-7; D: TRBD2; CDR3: CSASRLAGKYEQYF; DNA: TGCAGTGCTTCGCGACTAGCGGGAAAGTACGAGCAGTACTTC
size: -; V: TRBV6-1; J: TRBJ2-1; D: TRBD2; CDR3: CASSPTRGGRKLNEQFF; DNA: TGTGCCAGCAGCCCGACACGAGGCGGGAGGAAACTGAATGAGCAGTTCTTC
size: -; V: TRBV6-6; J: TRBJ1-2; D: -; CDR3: CASSSRALNYGYTF; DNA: TGTGCCAGCAGTTCAAGGGCACTAAACTATGGCTACACCTTC
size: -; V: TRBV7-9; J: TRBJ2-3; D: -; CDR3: CASSSFGTINEQYF; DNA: TGTGCCAGCAGCTCGTTTGGGACAATTAATGAGCAGTATTTT
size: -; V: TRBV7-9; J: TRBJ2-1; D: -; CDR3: CASSLAKGHEQFF; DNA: TGTGCCAGCAGCTTAGCAAAGGGGCATGAGCAGTTCTTC
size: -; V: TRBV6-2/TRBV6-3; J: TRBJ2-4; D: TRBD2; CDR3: CASRRGTSGTYELYF; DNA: TGTGCCAGCAGACGCGGGACTAGCGGTACCTACGAGCTGTACTTC
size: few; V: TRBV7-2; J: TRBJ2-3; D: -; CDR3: CASSPTAGIAVSADTQYF; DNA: TGTGCCAGCAGCCCGACCGCGGGAATTGCGGTTTCGGCAGATACGCAGTATTTT
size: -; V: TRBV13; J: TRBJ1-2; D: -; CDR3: CAGSLGLAEANYGYTF; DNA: TGTGCCGGCAGCTTAGGCCTCGCGGAAGCTAACTATGGCTACACCTTC
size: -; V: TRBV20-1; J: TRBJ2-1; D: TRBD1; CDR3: CSAPGQGAGTYNEQFF; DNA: TGCAGTGCTCCGGGCCAGGGGGCTGGTACCTACAATGAGCAGTTCTTC
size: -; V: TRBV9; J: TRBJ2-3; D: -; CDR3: CASQLGISSTDTQYF; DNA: TGTGCCAGCCAACTAGGGATTTCTAGCACAGACACGCAGTATTTT
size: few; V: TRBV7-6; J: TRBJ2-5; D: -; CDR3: CASSLEAYQETQYF; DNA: TGTGCCAGCAGCTTAGAAGCCTACCAAGAGACCCAGTACTTC
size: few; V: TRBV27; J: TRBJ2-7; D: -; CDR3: CASSPRGDEQYF; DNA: TGTGCCAGCAGCCCTAGGGGGGACGAGCAGTACTTC
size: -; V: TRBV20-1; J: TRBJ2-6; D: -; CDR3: CSASLQGVSGADVLTF; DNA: TGCAGTGCTAGTTTGCAGGGTGTCTCTGGGGCCGACGTCCTGACTTTC
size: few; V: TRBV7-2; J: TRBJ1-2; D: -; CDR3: CASSLRGEGYGYTF; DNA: TGTGCCAGCAGCTTAAGGGGAGAGGGGTATGGCTACACCTTC
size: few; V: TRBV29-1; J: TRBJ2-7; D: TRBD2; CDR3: CSVETSGSTYEQYF; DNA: TGCAGCGTCGAGACTAGCGGGAGTACCTACGAGCAGTACTTC
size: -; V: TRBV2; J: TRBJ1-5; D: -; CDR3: CASSVRPDGAQHF; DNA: TGTGCCAGCAGTGTTCGCCCCGATGGGGCCCAGCATTTT
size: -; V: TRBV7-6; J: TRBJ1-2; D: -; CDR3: CASSPGPGQNYGYTF; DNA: TGTGCCAGCAGCCCGGGCCCCGGACAGAACTATGGCTACACCTTC
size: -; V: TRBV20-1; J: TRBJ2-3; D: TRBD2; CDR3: CSATSGSGTDTQYF; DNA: TGCAGTGCTACTAGCGGGAGTGGTACAGATACGCAGTATTTT
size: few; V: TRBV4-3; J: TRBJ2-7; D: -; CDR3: CASSQDRGGDEQYF; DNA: TGCGCCAGCAGCCAAGACAGGGGGGGGGACGAGCAGTACTTC
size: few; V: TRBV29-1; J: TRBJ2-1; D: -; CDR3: CSAGGGSIYYNEQFF; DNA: TGCAGCGCCGGTGGGGGGTCGATTTACTACAATGAGCAGTTCTTC
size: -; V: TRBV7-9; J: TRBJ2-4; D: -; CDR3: CASSPPRDTENIQYF; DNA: TGTGCCAGCAGCCCCCCCCGGGACACCGAAAACATTCAGTACTTC